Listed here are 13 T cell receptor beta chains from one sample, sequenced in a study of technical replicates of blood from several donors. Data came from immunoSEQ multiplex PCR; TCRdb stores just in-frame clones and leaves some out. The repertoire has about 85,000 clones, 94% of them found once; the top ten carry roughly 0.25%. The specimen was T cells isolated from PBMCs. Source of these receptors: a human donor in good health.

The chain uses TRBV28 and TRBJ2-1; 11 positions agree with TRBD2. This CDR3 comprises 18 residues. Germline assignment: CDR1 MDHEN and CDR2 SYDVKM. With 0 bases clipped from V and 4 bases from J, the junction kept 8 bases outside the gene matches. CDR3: CASSLWVLAGVQYNEQFF. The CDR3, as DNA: TGTGCCAGCAGTTTATGGGTACTAGCGGGGGTCCAATACAATGAGCAGTTCTTC.

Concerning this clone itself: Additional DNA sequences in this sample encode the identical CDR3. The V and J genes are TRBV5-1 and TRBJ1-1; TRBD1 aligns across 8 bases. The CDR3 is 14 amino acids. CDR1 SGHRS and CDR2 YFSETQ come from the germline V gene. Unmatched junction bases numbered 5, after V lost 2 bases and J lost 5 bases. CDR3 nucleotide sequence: TGCGCCAGCAGCTTAGGACAGGGTGTGACTGAAGCTTTCTTT. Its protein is CASSLGQGVTEAFF.

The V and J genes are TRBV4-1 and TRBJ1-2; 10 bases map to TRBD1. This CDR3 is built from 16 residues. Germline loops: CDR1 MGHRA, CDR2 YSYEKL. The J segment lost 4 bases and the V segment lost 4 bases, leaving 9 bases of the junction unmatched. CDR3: CASSPTIDRGLYGYTF. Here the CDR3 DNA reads TGCGCCAGCAGCCCCACCATCGACAGGGGGCTCTATGGCTACACCTTC.

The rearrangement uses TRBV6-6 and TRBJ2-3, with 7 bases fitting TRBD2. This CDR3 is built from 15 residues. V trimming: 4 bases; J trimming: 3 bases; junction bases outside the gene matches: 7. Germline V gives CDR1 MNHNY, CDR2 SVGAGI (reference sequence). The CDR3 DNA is TGTGCCAGCAGTTCAGTAGCGGGCTGGACAGATACGCAGTATTTT. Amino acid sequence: CASSSVAGWTDTQYF.

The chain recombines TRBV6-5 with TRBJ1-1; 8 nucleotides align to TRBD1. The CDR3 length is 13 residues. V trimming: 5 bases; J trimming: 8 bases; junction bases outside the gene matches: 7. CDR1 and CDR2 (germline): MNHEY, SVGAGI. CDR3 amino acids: CASSRTGGSEAFF. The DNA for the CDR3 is TGTGCCAGCAGTCGAACAGGGGGATCCGAAGCTTTCTTT.

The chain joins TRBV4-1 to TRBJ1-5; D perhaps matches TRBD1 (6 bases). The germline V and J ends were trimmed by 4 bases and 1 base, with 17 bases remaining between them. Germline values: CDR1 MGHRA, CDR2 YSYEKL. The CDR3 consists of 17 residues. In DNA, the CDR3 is TGCGCCAGCAGCCTGTCGAAGCTTGACAGGAGCAATCAGCCCCAGCATTTT. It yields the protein CASSLSKLDRSNQPQHF.

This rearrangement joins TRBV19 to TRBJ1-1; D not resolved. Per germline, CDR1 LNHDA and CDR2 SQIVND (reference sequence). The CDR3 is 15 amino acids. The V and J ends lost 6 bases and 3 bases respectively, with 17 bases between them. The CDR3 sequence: CASSMGRLADTEAFF. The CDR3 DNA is TGTGCCAGTAGCATGGGGAGGCTCGCCGACACTGAAGCTTTCTTT. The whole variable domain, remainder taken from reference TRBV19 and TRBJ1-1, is DGGITQSPKYLFRKEGQNVTLSCEQNLNHDAMYWYRQDPGQGLRLIYYSQIVNDFQKGDIAEGYSVSREKKESFPLTVTSAQKNPTAFYLCASSMGRLADTEAFFGQGTRLTVV.

This chain's CDR3 is CASTFGGGPLSGNTIYF. The DNA for the CDR3 is TGTGCCAGCACTTTTGGGGGAGGTCCCCTCTCTGGAAACACCATATATTTT. The rearrangement joins TRBV28 to TRBJ1-3; D possibly corresponds to TRBD1 (5 bases). V shed 7 bases and J shed 0 bases, with 19 bases lying between them. The CDR3 has 17 residues. The germline V gene encodes CDR1 MDHEN and CDR2 SYDVKM.

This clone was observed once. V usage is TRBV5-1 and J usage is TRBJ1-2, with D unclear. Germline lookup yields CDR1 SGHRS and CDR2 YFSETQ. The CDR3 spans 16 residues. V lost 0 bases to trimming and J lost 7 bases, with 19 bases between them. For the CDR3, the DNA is TGCGCCAGCAGCTTGGGACATATAGGCAGTTCTGTTGGCTACACCTTC. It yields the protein CASSLGHIGSSVGYTF.

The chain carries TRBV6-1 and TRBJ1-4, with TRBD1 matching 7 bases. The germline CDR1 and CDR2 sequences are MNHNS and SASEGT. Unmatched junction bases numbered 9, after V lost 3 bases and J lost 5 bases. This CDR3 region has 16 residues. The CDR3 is CASSELSGTANEKLFF. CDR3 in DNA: TGTGCCAGCAGTGAGCTCTCCGGGACAGCGAATGAAAAACTGTTTTTT.

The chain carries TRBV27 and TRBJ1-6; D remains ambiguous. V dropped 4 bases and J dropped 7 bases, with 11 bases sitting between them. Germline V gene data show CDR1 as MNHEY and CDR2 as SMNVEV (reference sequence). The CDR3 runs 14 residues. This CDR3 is CASSSLEANSPLHF. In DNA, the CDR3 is TGTGCCAGCAGTTCATTAGAGGCCAATTCACCCCTCCACTTT.

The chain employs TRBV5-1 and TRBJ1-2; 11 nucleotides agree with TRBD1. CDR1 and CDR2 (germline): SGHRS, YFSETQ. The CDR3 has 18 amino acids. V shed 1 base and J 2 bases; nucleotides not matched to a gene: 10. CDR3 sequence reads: CASSLRGQGALKNYGYTF. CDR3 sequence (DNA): TGCGCCAGCAGCTTGAGAGGACAGGGGGCGCTTAAGAACTATGGCTACACCTTC. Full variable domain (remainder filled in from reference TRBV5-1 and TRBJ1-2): KAGVTQTPRYLIKTRGQQVTLSCSPISGHRSVSWYQQTPGQGLQFLFEYFSETQRNKGNFPGRFSGRQFSNSRSEMNVSTLELGDSALYLCASSLRGQGALKNYGYTFGSGTRLTVV.

The CDR3 region has the DNA TGTGCCAGCAGCTCGCAACCGGACAGGAAAGAGACCCAGTACTTC. It translates to CASSSQPDRKETQYF. The chain combines TRBV7-9 with TRBJ2-5, with 7 bases identical to TRBD1. The V segment lost 4 bases and the J segment 3 bases; nucleotides outside the gene matches: 8. There are 15 residues in the CDR3. Germline V lookup: CDR1 SEHNR, CDR2 FQNEAQ (reference sequence).